The 14 T cell receptor beta chains in this list originate from one sample, sequenced in a study of monozygotic twins with inflammatory bowel disease. With the 5' RACE reads reprocessed, TCRdb shows one record per CDR3 protein and no DNA. The ten top clones account for less than 7.5%, within a sample of some 170,000 distinct CDR3 sequences. Input material: blood. These receptors all come from a human donor with ulcerative colitis or Crohn's disease, or a healthy co-twin of an affected twin (not recorded which).

The chain couples TRBV20-1 to TRBJ1-6; no DNA is available, so the TRBD1 call from TCRdb remains unchecked. The length of the CDR3 is 14 residues. Germline lookup yields CDR1 DFQATT and CDR2 SNEGSKA (reference sequence). The CDR3 is CSARRGGAISPLHF.

The V gene is TRBV28, the J gene TRBJ2-7; TCRdb's D gene call, TRBD2, goes unchecked for lack of DNA. Germline values: CDR1 MDHEN, CDR2 SYDVKM. CDR3 length equals 16 residues. The CDR3 loop reads CASSLPVAGGTYEQYF.

This chain connects TRBV29-1 to TRBJ1-4; checking the TCRdb D call of TRBD1 is not possible without DNA. Per the germline V gene, CDR1 is SQVTM and CDR2 is ANQGSEA. The CDR3 extends over 14 amino acids. The CDR3 is CSVDPGFGDEKLFF.

V usage is TRBV5-5 and J usage is TRBJ2-3; TCRdb names TRBD2, which stays unverified in the absence of DNA. CDR3 length: 18 amino acids. Germline V gene sequence: CDR1 SGHKS, CDR2 YYEKEE (reference sequence). CDR3 amino acids: CASSLGLAGRWGTDTQYF.

This chain joins TRBV5-5 and TRBJ1-5; TCRdb's assignment of TRBD1 cannot be checked, as there is no DNA. The CDR3 has 15 residues. Germline V gene sequence: CDR1 SGHKS, CDR2 YYEKEE (reference sequence). The CDR3 spells CASSFGQGSLGPQHF. The full variable domain, its missing parts supplied by reference TRBV5-5 and TRBJ1-5, is DAGVTQSPTHLIKTRGQQVTLRCSPISGHKSVSWYQQVLGQGPQFIFQYYEKEERGRGNFPDRFSARQFPNYSSELNVNALLLGDSALYLCASSFGQGSLGPQHFGDGTRLSIL.

The CDR3 is CSVTGGEKLFF. The chain employs TRBV29-1 and TRBJ1-4. Germline CDR1 is SQVTM and CDR2 is ANQGSEA. The CDR3 is 11 residues long.

The rearrangement joins TRBV6-6 to TRBJ2-7. This CDR3 has 14 amino acids. Germline values: CDR1 MNHNY, CDR2 SVGAGI (reference sequence). The CDR3 spells CAALGAPQDYEQYF.

The chain couples TRBV5-1 to TRBJ1-5; TCRdb gives TRBD1 as the D gene, but with no DNA this cannot be confirmed. Looked up from germline, CDR1 is SGHRS and CDR2 is YFSETQ. The CDR3 is 18 amino acids. This CDR3 reads CASSFPGQGPRSNQPQHF.

This rearrangement joins TRBV5-1 to TRBJ2-7; TCRdb outputs TRBD2, but without DNA this stays unchecked. The CDR3 consists of 15 residues. The germline CDR1 and CDR2 sequences are SGHRS and YFSETQ. CDR3 residues: CASSLGGGNGYEQYF.

The chain carries TRBV5-4 and TRBJ2-5; the TRBD1 assignment by TCRdb is unverifiable without DNA. CDR1 and CDR2 (germline): SGHNT, YYREEE (reference sequence). The CDR3 loop spans 13 amino acids. CDR3 residues: CASSLFGGETQYF.

J is TRBJ2-2 and V is TRBV7-9; TCRdb's D call, TRBD2, is unchecked because there is no DNA. The germline CDR1 and CDR2 sequences are SEHNR and FQNEAQ (reference sequence). The CDR3 runs to 15 residues. CDR3 amino acids: CASSFSSGVTGELFF. Combining the CDR3 with reference TRBV7-9 and TRBJ2-2 gives the whole variable domain DTGVSQNPRHKITKRGQNVTFRCDPISEHNRLYWYRQTLGQGPEFLTYFQNEAQLEKSRLLSDRFSAERPKGSFSTLEIQRTEQGDSAMYLCASSFSSGVTGELFFGEGSRLTVL.

The J gene is TRBJ1-2, the V gene TRBV5-1. Germline assignment: CDR1 SGHRS and CDR2 YFSETQ. The CDR3 has 12 residues. CDR3 residues: CASSEGSYGYTF.

V usage is TRBV12-5 and J usage is TRBJ2-3. The CDR3 has 15 residues. Germline V gives CDR1 LGHNT, CDR2 FRNRAP. Here the CDR3 reads CASGSSGEVTDTQYF.

The V gene is TRBV20-1, the J gene TRBJ2-7; with no DNA, the TCRdb D assignment of TRBD2 cannot be verified. Germline values: CDR1 DFQATT, CDR2 SNEGSKA (reference sequence). This CDR3 comprises 14 residues. CDR3 region: CSARIAGLRYEQYF.